This TCR beta chain was documented in a study of T cell repertoires in aging, cancer and after chemotherapy. Findings and caveats of the study: These repertoire data do not allow conclusions about immunological memory after chemotherapy.

To note about this clonotype: The target antigen is unknown.

From germline, CDR1 is SGHKS and CDR2 YYEKEE (reference sequence). V lost 0 bases and J lost 2, with 12 bases in between. This CDR3 contains 15 residues. Peripheral blood genomic DNA, not sorted cells or RNA, was the template. TRB rearrangements spanning V, D and J were amplified using mixed TRB-A/B primers. TCRdb independently ran MiXCR on the multiplex PCR reads; one entry per CDR3 protein. The repertoire holds about 7,500 distinct CDR3 sequences, with over 25% as singletons. This chain uses TRBV5-5 with TRBJ2-7, with D perhaps assigned TRBD1 or TRBD2 (7 bases each). This TCR derives from a human donor with a blood cancer. The sample comprised blood. CDR3 DNA: TGTGCCAGCAGCTTGGCCGCAGGGGGGGCCTACGAGCAGTACTTC. Encoded protein: CASSLAAGGAYEQYF.